This T cell receptor (beta chain) stems from a study of CD8+CD57+ T cells in acquired aplastic anemia. Study overall: Sorted CD4+ and CD8+ cells gave an average of around 3.1 ug of DNA. Notes on the study in general: Patients and controls shared roughly 30 CD8+ CDR3 sequences, which appeared highly expressed in patients and within their immunodominant clones.

The V end was cut by 7 bases, the J end by 7 bases, with 10 bases between. This CDR3 has 11 amino acids. Germline V gene sequence: CDR1 SQVTM, CDR2 ANQGSEA. Profiling of TCR beta VDJ combinations and CDR3 sequences used genomic DNA as template. TCRdb independently ran MiXCR on the reads; one entry per CDR3 protein. The sample includes a few hundred thousand distinct CDR3 sequences, approximately 32% of them seen just once. This clonotype has at least ten counts. Antigen specificity is unknown. Sequencing involved patients with CD8+CD57+ cell expansion previously shown by flow cytometry. Severe acquired aplastic anemia was the diagnosis recorded for all patients. Prior therapy had not been administered to any patient at the time of blood sampling.

Specimen: sorted CD4+, CD8+, or CD8+CD57+ T cells (not recorded which) from PBMCs. The chain employs TRBV29-1 and TRBJ1-4; D remains unclear. The clonotype comes from a human donor with aplastic anemia. The CDR3 DNA reads as TGCAGCGGTGTCCTGGGTGAAAAACTGTTTTTT. Its protein is CSGVLGEKLFF. The full variable domain, its missing parts supplied by reference TRBV29-1 and TRBJ1-4, is SAVISQKPSRDICQRGTSLTIQCQVDSQVTMMFWYRQQPGQSLTLIATANQGSEATYESGFVIDKFPISRPNLTFSTLTVSNMSPEDSSIYLCSGVLGEKLFFGSGTQLSVL.